The 29 T cell receptor beta chains reported below all come from one sample, sequenced in a study of T cell responses to AZD1222 COVID-19 vaccine. Profiling relied on immunoSEQ multiplex PCR, and the TCRdb table lists in-frame clones only, not all of them. The top ten clones hold more than 9% of a sample with 120,000 or so clones, around 87% of them seen once. This material consisted of peripheral blood, taken on day 0 of AZD1222 vaccination. The origin of the receptors is an adult in good health.

The chain carries TRBV3-1 (or the pseudogene TRBV3-2) and TRBJ1-1, with unresolved D. Germline V gene data show CDR1 as LGHDT and CDR2 as YNNKEL (reference sequence). V was clipped by 0 bases and J by 4 bases, with 9 bases between them. This CDR3 comprises 14 residues. The CDR3 here is CASSQDRSPTEAFF. The CDR3, as DNA: TGTGCCAGCAGCCAAGACAGGTCCCCCACTGAAGCTTTCTTT.

This clone came up once. The chain employs TRBV18 and TRBJ2-3; 8 positions match TRBD2. Trimming took 2 bases from V and 4 from J; bases not matched to a gene: 11. Germline lookup yields CDR1 KGHSH and CDR2 LQKENI. The CDR3 consists of 17 residues. The CDR3 bases are TGTGCCAGCTCACCATACGGACTAGCCAAGGGAGCAGATACGCAGTATTTT. Translation: CASSPYGLAKGADTQYF.

This chain uses TRBV11-2 with TRBJ1-1; D unclear. Trimming shortened V by 4 bases and J by 4 bases, and 10 bases separated the two germline ends. This CDR3 contains 13 residues. Germline lookup yields CDR1 SGHAT and CDR2 FQNNGV. The chain's CDR3 is CASSSSTGTEAFF. DNA for the CDR3: TGTGCCAGCAGCTCCTCCACGGGCACTGAAGCTTTCTTT.

This clone was picked up one time. The J gene is TRBJ1-6, the V gene TRBV11-2; D not certain. This CDR3 is built from 15 residues. The ends were cut back, 2 bases at V and 8 bases at J, with 13 bases in the middle. From germline, CDR1 is SGHAT and CDR2 FQNNGV. This chain's CDR3 is CASSLYSGTDSPLHF. CDR3 sequence (DNA): TGTGCCAGCAGCTTATATTCAGGAACCGATTCACCCCTCCACTTT.

This chain connects TRBV19 to TRBJ1-4; no clear D gene. The CDR3 extends over 13 amino acids. The V end lost 5 bases, the J end lost 8 bases, and 12 bases lay between the germline ends. Looked up from germline, CDR1 is LNHDA and CDR2 is SQIVND (reference sequence). The CDR3 nucleotides are TGTGCCAGTAGTCTCGAGATGGGGGAAAAACTGTTTTTT. It encodes CASSLEMGEKLFF.

This clone was observed a handful of times. V is TRBV19 and J is TRBJ1-5; no definite D call. V lost 4 bases and J 4 bases, leaving 8 bases between the germline ends. The CDR3 length is 13 residues. The germline V gene has CDR1 LNHDA and CDR2 SQIVND (reference sequence). The CDR3 sequence: CASSRVINQPQHF. The CDR3 nucleotides read TGTGCCAGTAGTAGGGTCATTAATCAGCCCCAGCATTTT.

V gene TRBV6-5 combines with J gene TRBJ2-7, with D perhaps matching TRBD2 (6 bases). V gave up 2 bases and J gave up 2 bases, with 16 bases separating them. Per germline, CDR1 MNHEY and CDR2 SVGAGI. The CDR3 has 16 residues. CDR3 sequence: CASSYDRSGVTYEQYF. Here the CDR3 DNA reads TGTGCCAGCAGTTACGATCGGTCGGGAGTGACCTACGAGCAGTACTTC.

This clone came up a few times. The chain uses TRBV6-5 and TRBJ2-1; a weak D match, TRBD2 (6 bases). Germline V gene data show CDR1 as MNHEY and CDR2 as SVGAGI. Trimming took off 6 bases at V and 7 bases at J, with 16 bases between the two ends. The CDR3 loop spans 14 amino acids. The CDR3 here is CASSLSPAGNEQFF. Written as DNA, the CDR3 is TGTGCCAGCAGCCTTTCCCCGGCGGGGAATGAGCAGTTCTTC.

V gene TRBV7-2 combines with J gene TRBJ2-7; 10 bases match TRBD2. Trimming removed 1 base from V and 7 bases from J; junction bases left unmatched: 10. The CDR3 totals 16 residues. Germline-derived CDR1 and CDR2 are SGHTA and FQGNSA. The CDR3 DNA sequence: TGTGCCAGCAGCTTAGTTTTCACTAGCGGGAAGGGTGAGCAGTACTTC. Protein: CASSLVFTSGKGEQYF.

V and J are TRBV24-1 and TRBJ2-3, with D possibly TRBD1 on 6 matching bases. This CDR3 is built from 16 residues. With 7 bases removed from V and 0 bases from J, the gap between germline ends came to 16 bases. Germline V gives CDR1 KGHDR, CDR2 SFDVKD. CDR3 DNA: TGTGCCACCAGCCCCTCCGACAGGTGCAGCACAGATACGCAGTATTTT. Translating gives CATSPSDRCSTDTQYF.

V usage is TRBV12-3 or TRBV12-4 and J usage is TRBJ1-5, with a weak D call TRBD1 (6 bases). The germline V and J ends were trimmed by 7 bases and 2 bases, with 6 bases remaining between them. This CDR3 contains 12 residues. CDR3 coding DNA: TGTGCCAGCAACAGGGGCAATCAGCCCCAGCATTTT. This translates into CASNRGNQPQHF.

This chain uses TRBV27 with TRBJ2-2; D gene ambiguous. CDR1 and CDR2 from the germline V gene are MNHEY and SMNVEV (reference sequence). V lost 6 bases to trimming and J lost 6 bases, with 14 bases between them. This CDR3 region has 14 residues. CDR3 loop: CASSPVPLAGELFF. The CDR3 DNA reads as TGTGCCAGCAGCCCCGTTCCACTGGCCGGGGAGCTGTTTTTT.

The V call is TRBV3-1 (or the pseudogene TRBV3-2), the J call TRBJ1-2; D ambiguous. This CDR3 has 14 residues. The V end lost 3 bases, the J end lost 2 bases, and 10 bases lay between the germline ends. Germline lookup yields CDR1 LGHDT and CDR2 YNNKEL (reference sequence). As DNA, the CDR3 is TGTGCCAGCAGCCATGCAGTCGAGAACTATGGCTACACCTTC. Translating it yields CASSHAVENYGYTF.

The chain is built from TRBV28 and TRBJ2-2; perhaps TRBD2 as D (6 bases). Trimming shortened V by 3 bases and J by 1 base, and 18 bases separated the two germline ends. From germline, CDR1 is MDHEN and CDR2 SYDVKM. The CDR3 contains 18 residues. The CDR3 loop is CASSFPTGRGGNTGELFF. CDR3 DNA sequence: TGTGCCAGCAGTTTCCCCACTGGGCGGGGCGGGAACACCGGGGAGCTGTTTTTT. Variable domain in full (rest from reference TRBV28 and TRBJ2-2): DVKVTQSSRYLVKRTGEKVFLECVQDMDHENMFWYRQDPGLGLRLIYFSYDVKMKEKGDIPEGYSVSREKKERFSLILESASTNQTSMYLCASSFPTGRGGNTGELFFGEGSRLTVL.

This chain links TRBV28 with TRBJ2-1, with TRBD1 as a possible D gene (5 bases). The CDR3 has 16 amino acids. Trimming shortened V by 2 bases and J by 3 bases, and 14 bases separated the two germline ends. CDR1 MDHEN and CDR2 SYDVKM come from the germline V gene. The CDR3 reads CASSLGAYRFYNEQFF. In nucleotides, the CDR3 is TGTGCCAGCAGTTTAGGGGCCTATAGATTCTACAATGAGCAGTTCTTC.

CDR3 protein: CASTPTAANEKLFF. The DNA for the CDR3 is TGTGCCAGCACCCCAACGGCGGCTAATGAAAAACTGTTTTTT. J is TRBJ1-4 and V is TRBV6-5, with D hard to call. V was pared by 7 bases and J by 3 bases, with 12 bases between. Germline CDR1 and CDR2: MNHEY and SVGAGI. There are 14 residues in the CDR3.

V usage is TRBV6-1 and J usage is TRBJ1-1; D not resolved. CDR1 and CDR2 from the germline V gene are MNHNS and SASEGT. CDR3 length: 16 residues. V gave up 2 bases and J gave up 4 bases, with 17 bases separating them. The CDR3 DNA is TGTGCCAGCAGTGAAAAGTCTGGAGGTCCTTCCACTGAAGCTTTCTTT. Residues: CASSEKSGGPSTEAFF.

This chain links TRBV5-1 with TRBJ2-1; 10 bases map to TRBD2. CDR3 length: 15 amino acids. Germline CDR1 reads SGHRS; CDR2 reads YFSETQ. V trimming: 4 bases; J trimming: 8 bases; junction bases outside the gene matches: 9. The CDR3 loop reads CASSATSGAGYEQFF. The CDR3 bases are TGCGCCAGCAGCGCAACTAGCGGGGCTGGGTATGAGCAGTTCTTC.

CDR3: CASGYGGYTF. CDR3 in DNA: TGTGCTAGTGGCTACGGAGGCTACACCTTC. This sequence joins TRBV12-5 and TRBJ1-2; D not certain. From germline, CDR1 is LGHNT and CDR2 FRNRAP. The length of the CDR3 is 10 residues. V lost 6 bases and J lost 8, with 7 bases in between.

The chain employs TRBV6-2 or TRBV6-3 and TRBJ2-7; D may be TRBD2 (5 bases). CDR1 is MNHEY and CDR2 is SVGEGT in the germline V gene. This CDR3 comprises 13 residues. V lost 6 bases to trimming and J lost 2 bases, with 11 bases between them. The CDR3 loop reads CASSDYVPYEQYF. The CDR3 region has the DNA TGTGCCAGCAGCGACTATGTACCCTACGAGCAGTACTTC.

V gene TRBV2 combines with J gene TRBJ1-4; perhaps TRBD1 as D (5 bases). CDR1 is SNHLY and CDR2 is FYNNEI in the germline V gene. The CDR3 has 14 residues. V shed 5 bases and J shed 7 bases, with 14 bases lying between them. As DNA, the CDR3 is TGTGCCAGCAGTCAGGGAGGGATAAGTGAAAAACTGTTTTTT. It is translated as CASSQGGISEKLFF.

This chain links TRBV27 with TRBJ1-5; no clear D gene. This CDR3 is built from 16 residues. Germline V gene lookup returns CDR1 MNHEY and CDR2 SMNVEV (reference sequence). The ends were cut back, 2 bases at V and 2 bases at J, with 13 bases in the middle. The CDR3 DNA is TGTGCCAGCAGTTTACGTGGGCCCGCGGGCAATCAGCCCCAGCATTTT. Encoded protein: CASSLRGPAGNQPQHF.

This chain connects TRBV27 to TRBJ2-1; D perhaps matches TRBD1 (7 bases). The ends were cut back, 5 bases at V and 8 bases at J, with 16 bases in the middle. CDR3 size: 14 residues. The germline V gene encodes CDR1 MNHEY and CDR2 SMNVEV (reference sequence). The CDR3 is CASSEARRGHEQFF. The CDR3 nucleotides are TGTGCCAGCAGTGAAGCTCGGAGGGGGCATGAGCAGTTCTTC.

Only a few counts were recorded for this clone. The chain is built from TRBV29-1 and TRBJ1-4; D is uncertain. The ends were cut back, 6 bases at V and 3 bases at J, with 14 bases in the middle. The germline V gene encodes CDR1 SQVTM and CDR2 ANQGSEA. The CDR3 is 14 residues long. The CDR3 nucleotides read TGCAGCGTGCAGCAAGGGCTGGCTAATGAAAAACTGTTTTTT. Its protein is CSVQQGLANEKLFF.

The chain is built from TRBV18 and TRBJ2-3; D gene unclear. V shed 1 base and J shed 0 bases, with 5 bases lying between them. Germline-derived CDR1 and CDR2 are KGHSH and LQKENI. The CDR3 is made up of 14 amino acids. CDR3 in amino acids: CASSPQGSTDTQYF. The DNA of the CDR3 is TGTGCCAGCTCACCACAGGGTAGCACAGATACGCAGTATTTT.

J is TRBJ2-3 and V is TRBV27; 9 positions match TRBD2. Per the germline V gene, CDR1 is MNHEY and CDR2 is SMNVEV (reference sequence). V was pared by 6 bases and J by 5 bases, with 6 bases of the junction left unmatched. CDR3 size: 14 residues. The CDR3 loop is CASSKIAGVDTQYF. The CDR3 DNA follows: TGTGCCAGCAGCAAAATAGCGGGAGTAGATACGCAGTATTTT.

The genes are TRBV5-1 and TRBJ1-3; 11 nucleotides agree with TRBD1. V lost 2 bases, J lost 8 bases, and 3 bases stayed unmatched. The CDR3 is 14 amino acids. Germline loops: CDR1 SGHRS, CDR2 YFSETQ. CDR3 sequence (DNA): TGCGCCAGCAGCTTCGGACAGGGGGCACACACCATATATTTT. Encoded protein: CASSFGQGAHTIYF.

The CDR3 DNA sequence: TGTGCCAGCAGCCCCGGGCCGGGACTGAACACTGAAGCTTTCTTT. This gives the protein CASSPGPGLNTEAFF. The genes are TRBV5-6 and TRBJ1-1; D may be TRBD1 (5 bases). The V end lost 4 bases, the J end lost 0 bases, and 13 bases lay between the germline ends. The CDR3 consists of 15 residues. CDR1 and CDR2 (germline): SGHDT, YYEEEE.

This rearrangement joins TRBV2 to TRBJ1-1; a possible D gene is TRBD1 (5 bases). Trimming pared 7 bases from V and 1 base from J, leaving 13 bases between. This CDR3 has 14 residues. The germline V gene has CDR1 SNHLY and CDR2 FYNNEI. The CDR3 region is CASTMTVSNTEAFF. DNA of the CDR3: TGTGCCAGCACTATGACAGTGTCGAACACTGAAGCTTTCTTT. The full variable domain, its missing parts supplied by reference TRBV2 and TRBJ1-1, is EPEVTQTPSHQVTQMGQEVILRCVPISNHLYFYWYRQILGQKVEFLVSFYNNEISEKSEIFDDQFSVERPDGSNFTLKIRSTKLEDSAMYFCASTMTVSNTEAFFGQGTRLTVV.